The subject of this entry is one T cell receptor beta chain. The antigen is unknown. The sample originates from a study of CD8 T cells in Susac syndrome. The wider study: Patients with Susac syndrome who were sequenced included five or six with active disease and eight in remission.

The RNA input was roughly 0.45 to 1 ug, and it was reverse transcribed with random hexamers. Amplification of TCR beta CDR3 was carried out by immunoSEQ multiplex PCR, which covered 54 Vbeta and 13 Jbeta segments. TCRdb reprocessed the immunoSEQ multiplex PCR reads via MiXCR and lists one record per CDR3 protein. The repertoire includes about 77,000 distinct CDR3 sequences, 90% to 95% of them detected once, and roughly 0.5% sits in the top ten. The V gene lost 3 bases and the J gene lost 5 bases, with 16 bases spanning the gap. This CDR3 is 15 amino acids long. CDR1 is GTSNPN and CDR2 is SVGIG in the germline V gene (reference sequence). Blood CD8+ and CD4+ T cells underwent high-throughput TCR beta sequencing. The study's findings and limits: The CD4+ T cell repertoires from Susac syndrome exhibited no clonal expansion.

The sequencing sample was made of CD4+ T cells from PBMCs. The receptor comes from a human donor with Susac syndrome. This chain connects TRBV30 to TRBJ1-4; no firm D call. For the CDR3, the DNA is TGTGCCTGGAGGAAGTCGGGCAGCAAGAATGAAAAACTGTTTTTT. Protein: CAWRKSGSKNEKLFF.